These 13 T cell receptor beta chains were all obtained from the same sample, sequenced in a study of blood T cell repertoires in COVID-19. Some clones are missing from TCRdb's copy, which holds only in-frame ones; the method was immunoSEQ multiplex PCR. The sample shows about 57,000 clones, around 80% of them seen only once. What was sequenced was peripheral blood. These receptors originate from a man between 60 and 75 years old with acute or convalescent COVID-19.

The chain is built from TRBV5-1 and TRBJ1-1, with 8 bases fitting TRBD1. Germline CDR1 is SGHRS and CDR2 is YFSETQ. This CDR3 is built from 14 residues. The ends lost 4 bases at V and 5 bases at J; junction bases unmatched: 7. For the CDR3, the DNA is TGCGCCAGCAGCCTCAGGGGGCTGGGGACTGAAGCTTTCTTT. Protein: CASSLRGLGTEAFF.

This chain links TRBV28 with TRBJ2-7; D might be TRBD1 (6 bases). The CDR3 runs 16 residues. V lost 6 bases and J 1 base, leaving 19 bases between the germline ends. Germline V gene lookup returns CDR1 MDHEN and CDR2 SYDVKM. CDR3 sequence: CASSHSSLQGSYEQYF. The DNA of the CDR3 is TGTGCCAGCAGCCACTCCAGCCTACAGGGATCCTACGAGCAGTACTTC.

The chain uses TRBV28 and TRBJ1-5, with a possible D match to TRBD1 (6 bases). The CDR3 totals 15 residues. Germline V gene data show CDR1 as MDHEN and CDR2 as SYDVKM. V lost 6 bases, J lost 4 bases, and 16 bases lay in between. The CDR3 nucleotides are TGTGCCAGCAGGTGGCTCACAGGGCCAAATCAGCCCCAGCATTTT. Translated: CASRWLTGPNQPQHF.

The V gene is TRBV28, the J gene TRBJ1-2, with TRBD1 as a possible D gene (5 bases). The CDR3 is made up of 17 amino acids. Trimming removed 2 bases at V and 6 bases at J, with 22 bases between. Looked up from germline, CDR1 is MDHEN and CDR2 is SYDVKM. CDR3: CASSLKPAGWDYDGYTF. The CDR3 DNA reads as TGTGCCAGCAGTTTAAAACCCGCCGGCTGGGACTATGATGGCTACACCTTC.

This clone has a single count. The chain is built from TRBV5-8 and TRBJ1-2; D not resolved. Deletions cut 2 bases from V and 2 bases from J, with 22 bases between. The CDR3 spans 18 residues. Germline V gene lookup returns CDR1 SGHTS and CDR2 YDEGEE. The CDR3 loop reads CASSLREGDLSTNYGYTF. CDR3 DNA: TGTGCCAGCAGCTTACGCGAGGGAGATTTAAGCACCAACTATGGCTACACCTTC.

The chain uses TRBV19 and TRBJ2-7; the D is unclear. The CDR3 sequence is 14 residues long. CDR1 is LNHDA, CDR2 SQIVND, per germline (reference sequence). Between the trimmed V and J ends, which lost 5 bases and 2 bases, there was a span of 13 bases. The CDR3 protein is CASSWAGRTYEQYF. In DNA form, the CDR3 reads TGTGCCAGTAGTTGGGCAGGTCGAACCTACGAGCAGTACTTC.

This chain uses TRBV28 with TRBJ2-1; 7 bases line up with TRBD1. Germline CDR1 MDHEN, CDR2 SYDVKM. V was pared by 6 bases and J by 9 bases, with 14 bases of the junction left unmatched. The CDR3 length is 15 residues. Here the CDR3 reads CASRSPAYRGSEQFF. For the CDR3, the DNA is TGTGCCAGCAGATCTCCAGCCTACAGGGGCAGTGAGCAGTTCTTC.

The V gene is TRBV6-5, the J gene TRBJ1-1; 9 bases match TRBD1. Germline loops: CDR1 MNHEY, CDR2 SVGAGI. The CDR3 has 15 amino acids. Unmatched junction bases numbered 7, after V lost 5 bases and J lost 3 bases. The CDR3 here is CASSLRQGGHTEAFF. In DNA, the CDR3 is TGTGCCAGCAGTCTACGACAGGGGGGGCACACTGAAGCTTTCTTT.

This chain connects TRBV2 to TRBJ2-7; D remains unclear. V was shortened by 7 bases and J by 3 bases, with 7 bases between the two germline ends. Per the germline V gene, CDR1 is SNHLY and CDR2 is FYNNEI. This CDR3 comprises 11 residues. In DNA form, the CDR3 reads TGTGCCAGCACCAGACTCTACGAGCAGTACTTC. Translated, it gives CASTRLYEQYF.

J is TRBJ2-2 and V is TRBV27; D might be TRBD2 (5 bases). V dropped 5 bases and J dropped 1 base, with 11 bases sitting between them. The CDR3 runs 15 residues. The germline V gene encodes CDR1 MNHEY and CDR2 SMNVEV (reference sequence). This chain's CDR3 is CASSRPRENTGELFF. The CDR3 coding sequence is TGTGCCAGCAGTCGTCCCCGGGAGAACACCGGGGAGCTGTTTTTT.

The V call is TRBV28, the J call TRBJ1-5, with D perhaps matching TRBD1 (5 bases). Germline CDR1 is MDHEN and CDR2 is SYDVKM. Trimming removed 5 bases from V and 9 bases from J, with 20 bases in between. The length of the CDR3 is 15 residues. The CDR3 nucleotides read TGTGCCAGCAGTCCGCCGGGGGGGGTATTCAGGCCCCAGCATTTT. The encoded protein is CASSPPGGVFRPQHF.

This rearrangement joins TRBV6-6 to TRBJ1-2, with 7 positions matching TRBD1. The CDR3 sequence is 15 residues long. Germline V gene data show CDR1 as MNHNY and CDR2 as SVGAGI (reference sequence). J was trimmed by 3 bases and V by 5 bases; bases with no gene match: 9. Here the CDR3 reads CASSQTGVNDYGYTF. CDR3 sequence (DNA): TGTGCCAGCAGTCAAACAGGGGTTAACGACTATGGCTACACCTTC.

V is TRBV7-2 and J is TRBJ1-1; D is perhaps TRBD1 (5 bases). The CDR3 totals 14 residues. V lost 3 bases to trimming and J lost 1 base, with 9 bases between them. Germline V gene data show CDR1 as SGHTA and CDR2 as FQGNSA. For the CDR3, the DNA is TGTGCCAGCAGCTTGGGGAGGGGGAACACTGAAGCTTTCTTT. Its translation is CASSLGRGNTEAFF.